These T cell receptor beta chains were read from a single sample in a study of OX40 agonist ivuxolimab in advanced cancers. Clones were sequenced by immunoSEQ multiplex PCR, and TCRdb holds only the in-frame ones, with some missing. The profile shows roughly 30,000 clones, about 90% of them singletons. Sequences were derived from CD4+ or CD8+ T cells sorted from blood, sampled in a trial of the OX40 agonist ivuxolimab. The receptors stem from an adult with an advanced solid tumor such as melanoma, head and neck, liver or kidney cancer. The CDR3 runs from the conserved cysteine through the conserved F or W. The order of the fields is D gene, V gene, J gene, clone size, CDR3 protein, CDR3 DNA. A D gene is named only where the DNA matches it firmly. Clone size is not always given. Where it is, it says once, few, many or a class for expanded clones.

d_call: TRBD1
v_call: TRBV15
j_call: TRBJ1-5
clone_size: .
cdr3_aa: CATSAGQSSNQPQHF
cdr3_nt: TGTGCCACCAGCGCGGGACAGAGTAGCAATCAGCCCCAGCATTTT

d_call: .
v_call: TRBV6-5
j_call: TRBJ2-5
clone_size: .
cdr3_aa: CASKGYTGGGETQYF
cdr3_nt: TGTGCCAGCAAAGGATACACAGGGGGAGGGGAGACCCAGTACTTC

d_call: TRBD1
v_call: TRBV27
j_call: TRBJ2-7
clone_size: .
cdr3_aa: CASSILTGGFNEQYF
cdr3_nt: TGTGCCAGCAGTATACTGACAGGGGGCTTTAACGAGCAGTACTTC

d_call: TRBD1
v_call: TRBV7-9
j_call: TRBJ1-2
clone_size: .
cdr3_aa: CASSGDRGWFNYGYTF
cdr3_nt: TGTGCCAGCAGTGGGGACAGGGGATGGTTTAACTATGGCTACACCTTC

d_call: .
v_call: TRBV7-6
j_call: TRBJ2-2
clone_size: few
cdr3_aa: CASSSALTGELFF
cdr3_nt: TGTGCCAGCAGCTCGGCCTTGACCGGGGAGCTGTTTTTT

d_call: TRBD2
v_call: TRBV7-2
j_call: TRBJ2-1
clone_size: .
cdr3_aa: CASSLSGADAWDEQFF
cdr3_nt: TGTGCCAGCAGCCTTAGCGGGGCCGACGCCTGGGATGAGCAGTTCTTC

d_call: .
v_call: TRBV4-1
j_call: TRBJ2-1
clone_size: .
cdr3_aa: CASSQVIGGSYNEQFF
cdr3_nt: TGCGCCAGCAGCCAGGTTATAGGGGGGTCCTACAATGAGCAGTTCTTC

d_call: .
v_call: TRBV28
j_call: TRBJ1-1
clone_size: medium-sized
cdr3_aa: CASSLSAEAFF
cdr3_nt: TGTGCCAGCAGTTTATCGGCCGAAGCTTTCTTT

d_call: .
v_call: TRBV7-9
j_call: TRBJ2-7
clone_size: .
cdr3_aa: CASSYRDFRFYEQYF
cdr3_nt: TGTGCCAGCAGCTACCGGGACTTTCGCTTTTACGAGCAGTACTTC

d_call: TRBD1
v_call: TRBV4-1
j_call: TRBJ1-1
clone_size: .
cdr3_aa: CASSQAPAGQAYWGNTEAFF
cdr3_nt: TGCGCCAGCAGCCAAGCCCCAGCCGGACAGGCCTACTGGGGGAACACTGAAGCTTTCTTT

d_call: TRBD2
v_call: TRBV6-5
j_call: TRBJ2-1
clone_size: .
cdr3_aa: CASFSGNGGDEQFF
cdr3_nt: TGTGCCAGCTTTAGCGGGAATGGGGGGGATGAGCAGTTCTTC

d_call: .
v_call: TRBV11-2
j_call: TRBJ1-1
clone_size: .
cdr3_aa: CASSKRVRDYLNTEAFF
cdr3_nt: TGTGCCAGCAGCAAGAGGGTCCGGGACTACCTGAACACTGAAGCTTTCTTT

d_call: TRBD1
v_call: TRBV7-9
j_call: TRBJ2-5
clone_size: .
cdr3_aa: CASSHDRGETQYF
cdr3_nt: TGTGCCAGCAGCCACGACAGGGGGGAGACCCAGTACTTC

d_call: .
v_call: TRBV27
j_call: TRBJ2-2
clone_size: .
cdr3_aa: CASSFLAGELFF
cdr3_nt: TGTGCCAGCAGTTTTTTAGCCGGGGAGCTGTTTTTT

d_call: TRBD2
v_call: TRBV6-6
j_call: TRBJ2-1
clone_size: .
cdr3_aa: CASTPWTSGNEQFF
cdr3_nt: TGTGCCAGCACCCCGTGGACTAGTGGCAATGAGCAGTTCTTC

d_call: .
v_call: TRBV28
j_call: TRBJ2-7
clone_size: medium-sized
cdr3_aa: CASSPRPGVYEQYF
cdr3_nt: TGTGCCAGCAGTCCGAGACCTGGGGTCTACGAGCAGTACTTC

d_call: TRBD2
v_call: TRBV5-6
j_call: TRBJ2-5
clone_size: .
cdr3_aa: CASSLVLAGGMETQYF
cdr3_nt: TGTGCCAGCAGCTTGGTGTTAGCGGGAGGGATGGAGACCCAGTACTTC

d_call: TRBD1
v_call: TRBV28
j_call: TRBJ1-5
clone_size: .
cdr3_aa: CASSFSRDRGHSNQPQHF
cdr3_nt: TGTGCCAGCAGTTTCTCCCGGGACAGGGGACATAGCAATCAGCCCCAGCATTTT

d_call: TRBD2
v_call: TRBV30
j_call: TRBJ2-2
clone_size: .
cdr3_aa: CAWRLAGAGELFF
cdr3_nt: TGTGCCTGGAGACTAGCGGGAGCCGGGGAGCTGTTTTTT

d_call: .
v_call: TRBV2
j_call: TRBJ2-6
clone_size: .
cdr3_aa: CASRPLSSGANVLTF
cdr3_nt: TGTGCCAGCAGGCCGTTGAGCTCTGGGGCCAACGTCCTGACTTTC

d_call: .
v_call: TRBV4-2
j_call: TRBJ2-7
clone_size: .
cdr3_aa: CASSRDTRSSYEQYF
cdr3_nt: TGTGCCAGCAGCCGGGATACGAGGAGCTCCTACGAGCAGTACTTC

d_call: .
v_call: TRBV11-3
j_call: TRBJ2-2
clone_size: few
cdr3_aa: CASSPRSANTGELFF
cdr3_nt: TGTGCCAGCAGCCCAAGGAGCGCGAACACCGGGGAGCTGTTTTTT

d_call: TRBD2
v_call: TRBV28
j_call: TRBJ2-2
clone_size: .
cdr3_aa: CASSLAGNTGELFF
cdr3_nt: TGTGCCAGCAGCTTAGCGGGGAACACCGGGGAGCTGTTTTTT

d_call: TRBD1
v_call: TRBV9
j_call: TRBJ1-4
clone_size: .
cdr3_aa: CASSAGTGGRGLFF
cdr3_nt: TGTGCCAGCAGTGCCGGGACAGGGGGCCGCGGACTGTTTTTT

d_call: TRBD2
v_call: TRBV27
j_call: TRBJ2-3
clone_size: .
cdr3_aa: CASSPRRGNTDTQYF
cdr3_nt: TGTGCCAGCAGCCCGAGGCGGGGGAACACAGATACGCAGTATTTT

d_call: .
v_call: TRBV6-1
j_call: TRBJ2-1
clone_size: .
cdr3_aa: CASSADGDRYNEQFF
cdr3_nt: TGTGCCAGCAGTGCAGACGGTGACAGATACAATGAGCAGTTCTTC

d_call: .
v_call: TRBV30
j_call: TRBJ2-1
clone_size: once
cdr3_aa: CAWKRAHEQFF
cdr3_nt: TGTGCCTGGAAAAGAGCCCATGAGCAGTTCTTC

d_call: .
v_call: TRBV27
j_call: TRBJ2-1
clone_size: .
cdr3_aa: CASCPGTSSYNEQFF
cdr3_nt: TGTGCCAGCTGTCCAGGCACCAGCTCCTACAATGAGCAGTTCTTC

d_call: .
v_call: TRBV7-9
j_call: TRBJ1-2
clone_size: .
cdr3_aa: CASSSRTGLLDYGYTF
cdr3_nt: TGTGCCAGCAGCTCCCGGACGGGTTTATTGGACTATGGCTACACCTTC

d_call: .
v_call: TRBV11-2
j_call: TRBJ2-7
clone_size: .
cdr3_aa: CASSSFGTDSYEQYF
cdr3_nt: TGTGCCAGCAGCTCATTTGGGACGGACTCCTACGAGCAGTACTTC

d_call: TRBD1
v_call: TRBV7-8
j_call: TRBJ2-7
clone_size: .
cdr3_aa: CASSPTDRGPPYEQYF
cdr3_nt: TGTGCCAGCAGCCCCACCGACAGGGGGCCCCCCTACGAGCAGTACTTC

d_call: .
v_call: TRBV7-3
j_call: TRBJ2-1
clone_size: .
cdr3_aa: CASSLTHGGGNNEQFF
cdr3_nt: TGTGCCAGCAGCTTAACACATGGGGGCGGGAACAATGAGCAGTTCTTC

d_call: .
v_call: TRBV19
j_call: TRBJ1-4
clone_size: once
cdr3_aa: CASSIVYRSNEKLFF
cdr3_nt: TGTGCCAGTAGTATAGTGTACAGGTCTAATGAAAAACTGTTTTTT

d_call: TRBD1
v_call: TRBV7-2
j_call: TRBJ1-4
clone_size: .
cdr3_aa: CASSWGTGTGGQKLFF
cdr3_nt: TGTGCCAGCAGCTGGGGTACCGGGACAGGGGGACAAAAACTGTTTTTT

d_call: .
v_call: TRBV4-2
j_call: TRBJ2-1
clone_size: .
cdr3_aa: CASSQTRMYLGEQFF
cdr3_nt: TGTGCCAGCAGCCAAACTAGAATGTACCTTGGTGAGCAGTTCTTC

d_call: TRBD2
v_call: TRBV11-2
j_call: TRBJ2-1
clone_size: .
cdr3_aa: CASAPGLASLGQFF
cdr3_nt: TGTGCCAGTGCTCCGGGACTAGCGAGTTTGGGGCAGTTCTTC

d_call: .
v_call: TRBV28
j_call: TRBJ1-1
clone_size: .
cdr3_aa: CASSLNGAFGGATEAFF
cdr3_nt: TGTGCCAGCAGTTTGAATGGGGCATTCGGGGGAGCCACTGAAGCTTTCTTT

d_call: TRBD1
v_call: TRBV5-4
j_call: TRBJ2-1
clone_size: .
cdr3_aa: CASSPRTGEGEQFF
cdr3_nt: TGTGCCAGCAGCCCGAGGACAGGGGAAGGTGAGCAGTTCTTC

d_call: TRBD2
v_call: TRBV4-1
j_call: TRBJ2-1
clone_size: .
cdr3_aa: CASSSLTSGSANEQFF
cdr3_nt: TGCGCCAGCAGCTCTCTTACTAGCGGGAGTGCCAATGAGCAGTTCTTC

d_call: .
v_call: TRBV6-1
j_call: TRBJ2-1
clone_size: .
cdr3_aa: CASSGPQDRIQNEQFF
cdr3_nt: TGTGCCAGCAGTGGGCCCCAAGACAGGATACAAAATGAGCAGTTCTTC

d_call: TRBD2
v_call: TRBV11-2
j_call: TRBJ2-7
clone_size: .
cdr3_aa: CASSSLAGVDYEQYF
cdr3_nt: TGTGCCAGCAGCTCCTTAGCGGGAGTTGACTACGAGCAGTACTTC

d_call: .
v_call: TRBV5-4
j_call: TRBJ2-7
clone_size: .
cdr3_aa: CASSSRGSGNYEQYF
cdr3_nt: TGTGCCAGCAGCTCCCGGGGTAGCGGTAATTACGAGCAGTACTTC

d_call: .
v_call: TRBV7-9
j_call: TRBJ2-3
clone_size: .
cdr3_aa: CASRRLGDTQYF
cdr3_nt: TGTGCCAGCAGGCGACTCGGGGATACGCAGTATTTT

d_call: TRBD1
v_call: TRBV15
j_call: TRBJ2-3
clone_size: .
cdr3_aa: CATSRRDRPTDTQYF
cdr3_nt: TGTGCCACCAGCAGGAGGGACAGACCCACAGATACGCAGTATTTT

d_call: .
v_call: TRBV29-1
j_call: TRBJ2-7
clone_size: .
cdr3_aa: CSVEARAYEQYF
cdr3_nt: TGCAGCGTTGAGGCCAGGGCGTACGAGCAGTACTTC

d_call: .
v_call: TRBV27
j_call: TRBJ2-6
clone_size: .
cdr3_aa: CASSLGVRVSGANVLTF
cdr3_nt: TGTGCCAGCAGTTTAGGGGTCAGAGTCTCTGGGGCCAACGTCCTGACTTTC

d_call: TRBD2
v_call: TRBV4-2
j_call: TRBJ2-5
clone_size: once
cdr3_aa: CASSPTSGPYQETQYF
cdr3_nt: TGTGCCAGCAGCCCCACTAGCGGGCCCTACCAAGAGACCCAGTACTTC

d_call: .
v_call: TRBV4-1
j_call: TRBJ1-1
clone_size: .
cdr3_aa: CASSQDRGIMNTEAFF
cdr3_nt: TGCGCCAGCAGCCAAGATCGCGGGATCATGAACACTGAAGCTTTCTTT

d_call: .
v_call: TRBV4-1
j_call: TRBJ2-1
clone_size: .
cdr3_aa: CASSHLEGGSYNEQFF
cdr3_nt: TGCGCCAGCAGCCACCTCGAAGGGGGCTCCTACAATGAGCAGTTCTTC

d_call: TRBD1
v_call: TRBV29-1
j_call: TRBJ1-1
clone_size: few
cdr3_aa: CSVDLDRANTEAFF
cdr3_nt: TGCAGCGTTGACCTCGACAGGGCGAACACTGAAGCTTTCTTT

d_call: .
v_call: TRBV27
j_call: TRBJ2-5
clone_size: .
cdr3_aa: CASSRAKKETQYF
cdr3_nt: TGTGCCAGCAGTCGGGCGAAAAAAGAGACCCAGTACTTC

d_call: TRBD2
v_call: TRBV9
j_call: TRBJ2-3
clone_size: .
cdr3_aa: CASSVGTSGTITDTQYF
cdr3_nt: TGTGCCAGCAGCGTAGGAACTAGCGGGACGATCACAGATACGCAGTATTTT